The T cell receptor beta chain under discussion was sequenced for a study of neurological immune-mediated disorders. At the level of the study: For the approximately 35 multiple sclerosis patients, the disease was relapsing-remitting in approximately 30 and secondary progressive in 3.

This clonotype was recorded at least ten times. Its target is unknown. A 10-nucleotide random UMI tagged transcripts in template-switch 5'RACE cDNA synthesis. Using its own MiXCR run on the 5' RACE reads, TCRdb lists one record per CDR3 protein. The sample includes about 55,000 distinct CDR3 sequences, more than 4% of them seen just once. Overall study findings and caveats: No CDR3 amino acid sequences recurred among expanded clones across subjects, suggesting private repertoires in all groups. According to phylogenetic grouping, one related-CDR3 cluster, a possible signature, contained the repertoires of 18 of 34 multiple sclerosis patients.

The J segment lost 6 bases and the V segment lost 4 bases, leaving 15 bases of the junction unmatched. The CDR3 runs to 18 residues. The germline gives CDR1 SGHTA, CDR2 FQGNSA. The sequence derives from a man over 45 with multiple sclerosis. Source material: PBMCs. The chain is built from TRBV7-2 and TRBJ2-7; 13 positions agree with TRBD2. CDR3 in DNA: TGTGCCAGCAGCTCGAACCCGGGACTAGCGGGGCTATCAGTCGAGCAGTACTTC. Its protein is CASSSNPGLAGLSVEQYF.